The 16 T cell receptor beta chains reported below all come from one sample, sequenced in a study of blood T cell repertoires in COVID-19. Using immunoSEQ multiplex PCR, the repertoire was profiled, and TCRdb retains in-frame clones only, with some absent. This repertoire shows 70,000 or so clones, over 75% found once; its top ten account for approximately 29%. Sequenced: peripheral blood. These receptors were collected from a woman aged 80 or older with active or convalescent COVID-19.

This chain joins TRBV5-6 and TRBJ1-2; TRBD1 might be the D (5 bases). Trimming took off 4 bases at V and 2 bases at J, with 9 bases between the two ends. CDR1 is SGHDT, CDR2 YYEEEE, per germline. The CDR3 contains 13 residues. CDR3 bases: TGTGCCAGCAGCCCAGACAGCAACTATGGCTACACCTTC. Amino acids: CASSPDSNYGYTF.

CDR3: CASSQVLRDYGYTF. CDR3 sequence (DNA): TGTGCCAGCAGCCAAGTCCTCAGGGACTATGGCTACACCTTC. This chain connects TRBV3-1 (or the pseudogene TRBV3-2) to TRBJ1-2, with D possibly matching TRBD1 (5 bases). This CDR3 spans 14 amino acids. Germline-derived CDR1 and CDR2 are LGHDT and YNNKEL (reference sequence). V shed 1 base and J shed 3 bases, with 9 bases lying between them.

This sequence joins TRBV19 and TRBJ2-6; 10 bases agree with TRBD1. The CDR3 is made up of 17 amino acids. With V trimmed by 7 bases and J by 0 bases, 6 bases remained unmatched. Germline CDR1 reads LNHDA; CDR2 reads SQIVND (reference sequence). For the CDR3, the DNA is TGTGCCAGTACCAGACAGGGGGCCCCCTCTGGGGCCAACGTCCTGACTTTC. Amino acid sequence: CASTRQGAPSGANVLTF.

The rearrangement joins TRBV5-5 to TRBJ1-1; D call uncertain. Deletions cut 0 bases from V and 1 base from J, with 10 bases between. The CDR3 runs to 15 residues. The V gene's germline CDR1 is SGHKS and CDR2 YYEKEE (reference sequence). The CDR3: CASSLVAGGNTEAFF. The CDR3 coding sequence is TGTGCCAGCAGCTTGGTTGCAGGAGGGAACACTGAAGCTTTCTTT.

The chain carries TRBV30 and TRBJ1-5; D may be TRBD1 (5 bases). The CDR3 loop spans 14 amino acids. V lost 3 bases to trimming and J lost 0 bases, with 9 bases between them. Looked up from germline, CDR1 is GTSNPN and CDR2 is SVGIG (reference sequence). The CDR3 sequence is CAWRGPNSNQPQHF. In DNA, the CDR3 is TGTGCCTGGAGGGGGCCGAATAGCAATCAGCCCCAGCATTTT.

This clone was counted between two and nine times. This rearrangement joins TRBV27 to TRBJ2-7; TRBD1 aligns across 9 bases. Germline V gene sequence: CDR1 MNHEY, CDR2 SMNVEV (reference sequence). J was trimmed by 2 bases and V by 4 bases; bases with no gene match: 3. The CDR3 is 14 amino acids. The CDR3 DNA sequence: TGTGCCAGCAGTTCGGACAGGGGCGCCTACGAGCAGTACTTC. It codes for CASSSDRGAYEQYF.

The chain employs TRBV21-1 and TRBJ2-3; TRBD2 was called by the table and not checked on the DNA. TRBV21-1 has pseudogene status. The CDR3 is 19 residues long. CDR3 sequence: CASNRASGVWNPDTDTQYF. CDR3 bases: TGTGCCAGCAACCGGGCTTCGGGGGTTTGGAACCCCGACACAGATACGCAGTATTTT.

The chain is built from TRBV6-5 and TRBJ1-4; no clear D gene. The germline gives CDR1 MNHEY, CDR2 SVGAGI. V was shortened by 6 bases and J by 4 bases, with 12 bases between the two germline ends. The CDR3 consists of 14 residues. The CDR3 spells CASSPRGYNEKLFF. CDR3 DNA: TGTGCCAGCAGCCCCCGCGGGTATAATGAAAAACTGTTTTTT.

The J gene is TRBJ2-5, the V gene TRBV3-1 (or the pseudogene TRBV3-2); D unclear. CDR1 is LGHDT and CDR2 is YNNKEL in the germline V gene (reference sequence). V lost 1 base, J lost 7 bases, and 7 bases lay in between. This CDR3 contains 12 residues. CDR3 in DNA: TGTGCCAGCAGCCAAGTTAGGAGGACCCAGTACTTC. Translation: CASSQVRRTQYF.

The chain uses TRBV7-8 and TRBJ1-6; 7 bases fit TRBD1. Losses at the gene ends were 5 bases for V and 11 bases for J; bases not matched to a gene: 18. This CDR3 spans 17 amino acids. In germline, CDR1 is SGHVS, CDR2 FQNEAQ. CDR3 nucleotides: TGTGCCAGCAGCCCGCTTGGGACAGCCCACAAAGAACCACCCCTCCACTTT. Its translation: CASSPLGTAHKEPPLHF.

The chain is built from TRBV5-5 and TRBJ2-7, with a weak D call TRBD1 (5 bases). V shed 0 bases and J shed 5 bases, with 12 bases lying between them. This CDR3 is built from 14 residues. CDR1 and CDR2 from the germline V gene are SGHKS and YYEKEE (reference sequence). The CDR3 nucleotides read TGTGCCAGCAGCTTGGTAGTACAGGCCCACGAGCAGTACTTC. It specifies CASSLVVQAHEQYF.

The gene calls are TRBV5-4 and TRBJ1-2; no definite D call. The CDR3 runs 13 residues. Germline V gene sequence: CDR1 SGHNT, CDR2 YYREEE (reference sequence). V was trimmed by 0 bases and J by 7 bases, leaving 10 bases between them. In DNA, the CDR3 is TGTGCCAGCAGCTTGGGATCGGGTAGTGGCTACACCTTC. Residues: CASSLGSGSGYTF.

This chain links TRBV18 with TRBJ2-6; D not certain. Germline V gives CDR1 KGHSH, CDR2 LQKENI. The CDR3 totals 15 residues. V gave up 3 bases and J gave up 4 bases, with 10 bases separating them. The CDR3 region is CASSPIAEGANVLTF. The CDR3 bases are TGTGCCAGCTCACCTATCGCGGAAGGGGCCAACGTCCTGACTTTC.

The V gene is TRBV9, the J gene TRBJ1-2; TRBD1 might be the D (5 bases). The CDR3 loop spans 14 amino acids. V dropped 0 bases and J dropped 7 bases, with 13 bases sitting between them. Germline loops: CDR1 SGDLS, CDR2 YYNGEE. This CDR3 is CASSVDEGRGGYTF. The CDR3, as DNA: TGTGCCAGCAGCGTAGATGAGGGGAGGGGTGGCTACACCTTC.

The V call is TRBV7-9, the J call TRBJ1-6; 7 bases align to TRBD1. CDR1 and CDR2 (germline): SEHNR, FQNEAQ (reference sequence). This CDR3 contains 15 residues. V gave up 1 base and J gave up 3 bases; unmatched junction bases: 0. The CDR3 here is CASSLGQGYNSPLHF. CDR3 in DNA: TGTGCCAGCAGCTTAGGACAGGGCTATAATTCACCCCTCCACTTT.

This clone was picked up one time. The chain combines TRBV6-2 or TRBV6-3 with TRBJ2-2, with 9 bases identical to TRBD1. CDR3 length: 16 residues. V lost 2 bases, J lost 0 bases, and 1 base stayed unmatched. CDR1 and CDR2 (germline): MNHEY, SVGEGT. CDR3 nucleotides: TGTGCCAGCAGTTACGGACAGGGGACGAACACCGGGGAGCTGTTTTTT. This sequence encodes CASSYGQGTNTGELFF.